This is a list of T cell receptor beta chains from one sample in a study of Tregs in tolerant kidney transplant recipients. Sequenced by immunoSEQ multiplex PCR; TCRdb stores in-frame clones only, minus some. The sample yields about 110,000 clones, 90% seen once. Sequences were derived from CD4+ T cells from blood, sampled before the transplant. These TCRs come from a human donor who received a combined kidney and bone marrow transplant. The CDR3 runs from the conserved cysteine through the conserved F or W. Fields, in order: V gene, CDR3 length, J gene, D gene, clone size, CDR3 DNA, CDR3 protein. D genes are given only for firm matches. Size is stated for part of the rows, as once, few or many counts, or as a class when the clone is expanded.

V gene: TRBV4-1; CDR3 length: 16; J gene: TRBJ1-6; D gene: .; clone size: .; CDR3 DNA: TGCGCCAGCAGCCAAGTAGGGAGCTCCTATAATTCACCCCTCCACTTT; CDR3 protein: CASSQVGSSYNSPLHF
V gene: TRBV19; CDR3 length: 18; J gene: TRBJ1-2; D gene: .; clone size: .; CDR3 DNA: TGTGCCAGTAAACGAAGCCGGGCAGGGGACCCTTCCAACTATGGCTACACCTTC; CDR3 protein: CASKRSRAGDPSNYGYTF
V gene: TRBV19; CDR3 length: 13; J gene: TRBJ1-1; D gene: .; clone size: .; CDR3 DNA: TGTGCCAGTAGTATAACAGGGAAGACTGAAGCTTTCTTT; CDR3 protein: CASSITGKTEAFF
V gene: TRBV11-3; CDR3 length: 16; J gene: TRBJ2-1; D gene: TRBD2; clone size: .; CDR3 DNA: TGTGCCAGCAGCTTAGGACTAGCGGGGATATACAATGAGCAGTTCTTC; CDR3 protein: CASSLGLAGIYNEQFF
V gene: TRBV6-5; CDR3 length: 15; J gene: TRBJ2-3; D gene: .; clone size: few; CDR3 DNA: TGTGCCAGCAGTTCTCGAGGAGAGGGCACAGATACGCAGTATTTT; CDR3 protein: CASSSRGEGTDTQYF
V gene: TRBV11-2; CDR3 length: 14; J gene: TRBJ2-1; D gene: TRBD2; clone size: .; CDR3 DNA: TGTGCCAGCAGCTTAGATCGGCAGCGGGAGGTTTCGTTCTTC; CDR3 protein: CASSLDRQREVSFF
V gene: TRBV2; CDR3 length: 13; J gene: TRBJ1-2; D gene: .; clone size: .; CDR3 DNA: TGTGCCAGCAGTCCCGGGGAAGACTATGGCTACACCTTC; CDR3 protein: CASSPGEDYGYTF
V gene: TRBV7-2; CDR3 length: 15; J gene: TRBJ2-7; D gene: TRBD1; clone size: .; CDR3 DNA: TGTGCCAGCAGCTTAGCAGGGACAGGTTCCTACGAGCAGTACTTC; CDR3 protein: CASSLAGTGSYEQYF
V gene: TRBV5-6; CDR3 length: 13; J gene: TRBJ2-1; D gene: .; clone size: .; CDR3 DNA: TGTGCCAGCAGCTCCCGGGGAACCAATGAGCAGTTCTTC; CDR3 protein: CASSSRGTNEQFF
V gene: TRBV7-6; CDR3 length: 15; J gene: TRBJ2-1; D gene: TRBD2; clone size: once; CDR3 DNA: TGTGCCAGCAGCCACCGACTAGCGGGTAACAATGAGCAGTTCTTC; CDR3 protein: CASSHRLAGNNEQFF
V gene: TRBV30; CDR3 length: 16; J gene: TRBJ2-1; D gene: TRBD2; clone size: .; CDR3 DNA: TGTGCCTGGAGTCCCGGGGTAGCGGGAGGGTTTAATGAGCAGTTCTTC; CDR3 protein: CAWSPGVAGGFNEQFF
V gene: TRBV7-9; CDR3 length: 16; J gene: TRBJ2-1; D gene: TRBD2; clone size: .; CDR3 DNA: TGTGCCAGCAGCTTCGTGACTAGCAGCTCCTACAATGAGCAGTTCTTC; CDR3 protein: CASSFVTSSSYNEQFF
V gene: TRBV27; CDR3 length: 13; J gene: TRBJ1-5; D gene: TRBD1; clone size: .; CDR3 DNA: TGTGCCAGCAGCCCCGGGACAGGGGTGGTGGAGCATTTT; CDR3 protein: CASSPGTGVVEHF
V gene: TRBV9; CDR3 length: 15; J gene: TRBJ2-3; D gene: TRBD1; clone size: .; CDR3 DNA: TGTGCCAGCAGCGTCTCAGGGGGCATCACAGATACGCAGTATTTT; CDR3 protein: CASSVSGGITDTQYF
V gene: TRBV7-9; CDR3 length: 14; J gene: TRBJ2-5; D gene: .; clone size: .; CDR3 DNA: TGTGCCAGCAGCTCCGTTCCCCCTTTGGAGACCCAGTACTTC; CDR3 protein: CASSSVPPLETQYF
V gene: TRBV7-2; CDR3 length: 12; J gene: TRBJ2-5; D gene: .; clone size: .; CDR3 DNA: TGTGCCAGCAGCTTCCTGGAGGAGACCCAGTACTTC; CDR3 protein: CASSFLEETQYF
V gene: TRBV2; CDR3 length: 15; J gene: TRBJ1-2; D gene: TRBD1; clone size: few; CDR3 DNA: TGTGCCAGCAGCGACGACAGGGAAGTGGGCTATGGCTACACCTTC; CDR3 protein: CASSDDREVGYGYTF
V gene: TRBV29-1; CDR3 length: 12; J gene: TRBJ2-7; D gene: TRBD1; clone size: .; CDR3 DNA: TGCAGCGCCGGGGACAGCTCCTACGAGCAGTACTTC; CDR3 protein: CSAGDSSYEQYF